This paragraph covers one T cell receptor beta chain sequence. The V gene's germline CDR1 is KGHSH and CDR2 LQKENI. The CDR3 is 15 amino acids. V lost 8 bases, J lost 2 bases, and 19 bases lay in between. This specimen comes from a study of shared clonotypes between healthy human individuals. Several immunoSEQ 96-well plates shared each subset's DNA, each plate a replicate. Methods used by the authors: There were no quality scores in the junction-only immunoSEQ sequences, so filtering differed. Repertoires were generated with immunoSEQ multiplex PCR, while TCRdb's copy carries only in-frame clones and drops some. V, J and clone size derive from that table, while D and trimming were established from the DNA sequence. This table holds around 480,000 clones, about 75% found once.

The TCR sequence derives from a middle-aged woman in good health. Some clones in this sample may be carry-over from other donors' samples. The specimen sequenced was PBMCs. V gene TRBV18 combines with J gene TRBJ2-7; no reliable D call. CDR3 region: CASRAPTRSPYEQYF. The DNA for the CDR3 is TGTGCCAGCCGGGCCCCAACTCGGTCCCCCTACGAGCAGTACTTC.